Listed here is a single T cell receptor (beta chain). The antigen remains undetermined. The data were taken from a study of blood T cells in healthy people across ages. The CDR3 runs to 15 residues. Germline V CDR1 and CDR2: SGHRS, YFSETQ. The J segment lost 9 bases and the V segment lost 2 bases, leaving 5 bases of the junction unmatched. Study-level findings and limits: Higher diversity, along with more naive CD4+ cells, distinguished long-lived donors from aged donors. Changes in expanded clonotypes were possibly confounded, as the CMV status of donors was unknown.

A second roughly 6 to 11 cycle PCR used barcoded and J-beta primers. TCRdb reanalysed the 5' RACE reads using MiXCR and keeps one entry per CDR3 protein. The profile covers hundreds of thousands of distinct CDR3 sequences, with around 36% appearing a single time and roughly 13% taken by the ten largest. Donors each provided about 10 milliliters of peripheral blood. Samples had at least 7 million PBMCs isolated from them. The chain is built from TRBV5-1 and TRBJ2-1; the match to TRBD2 covers 13 bases. Sequenced: blood. This receptor was taken from a man aged 18-30 years in good health. DNA for the CDR3: TGCGCCAGCAGCTTACTAGCGGGGGGGCTGGTTGAGCAGTTCTTC. Translated, it gives CASSLLAGGLVEQFF.